Reported below is one T cell receptor (beta chain). This CDR3 region has 15 residues. Germline trimming cut 7 bases from V and 3 bases from J; bases unmatched to any gene: 8. Germline lookup yields CDR1 SNHLY and CDR2 FYNNEI. These data come from a study of blood T cell repertoires in COVID-19. In the study overall: The origin of the acute and convalescent COVID-19 samples was the United States, Italy and Spain. Nucleic acid was either cDNA or gDNA, and it came from T cells, B-cell-depleted T cells, or PBMCs.

Only in-frame clones appear in the TCRdb table, and some are missing; sequencing was by immunoSEQ multiplex PCR. The data hold tens of thousands of clones, with roughly 85% observed a single time. The receptor was isolated from a man aged 55 to 70 with active or convalescent COVID-19. The sequenced material came from peripheral blood. The genes are TRBV2 and TRBJ2-1; 8 bases fit TRBD2. CDR3 protein: CASTTGTRYYNEQFF. The CDR3 coding sequence is TGTGCCAGCACAACCGGGACTAGATACTACAATGAGCAGTTCTTC.